Each of the 12 T cell receptor beta chains below was sequenced from the same sample in a study of CD8+CD57+ T cells in acquired aplastic anemia. According to the study, genomic DNA was the template for TCR beta VDJ and CDR3 profiling. TCRdb used MiXCR to reprocess the reads, holding one entry per CDR3 protein. The sample lists roughly 170,000 distinct CDR3 sequences, about half occurring once. Individuals selected for sequencing had exhibited CD8+CD57+ cell expansion on flow cytometry. The specimen sequenced was sorted CD4+, CD8+, or CD8+CD57+ T cells (not recorded which) from PBMCs. The receptor source for this set is a human donor with aplastic anemia.

This clonotype has only a few counts. The CDR3, as DNA: TGTGCCAGCAGAGGGACAGCCCCGAACACTGAAGCTTTCTTT. Amino acid sequence: CASRGTAPNTEAFF. The chain uses TRBV12-3 or TRBV12-4 and TRBJ1-1, with TRBD1 matching 7 bases. There are 14 residues in the CDR3. The V gene end was trimmed by 6 bases and the J gene end by 1 base; junction bases not matched to a gene: 5.

The sample holds many counts of this clonotype. The rearrangement uses TRBV12-3 or TRBV12-4 and TRBJ1-1; 7 nucleotides align to TRBD1. V shed 6 bases and J 7 bases; nucleotides not matched to a gene: 14. The CDR3 has 15 residues. The CDR3 region has the DNA TGTGCCAGCAGCTGGGACAGCCTCGACTCGGGTGAAGCTTTCTTT. Amino acids: CASSWDSLDSGEAFF.

J is TRBJ1-2 and V is TRBV7-9; possible D gene TRBD1, 5 bases. CDR1 is SEHNR and CDR2 is FQNEAQ in the germline V gene (reference sequence). V lost 1 base, J lost 6 bases, and 9 bases lay in between. The CDR3 covers 13 residues. The CDR3 protein is CASSLEGTDGYTF. CDR3 DNA sequence: TGTGCCAGCAGCTTAGAGGGGACGGATGGCTACACCTTC.

The chain is built from TRBV5-5 and TRBJ2-7; tentative D call: TRBD1 (6 bases). CDR3 size: 13 residues. With 5 bases removed from V and 2 bases from J, the gap between germline ends came to 11 bases. Per the germline V gene, CDR1 is SGHKS and CDR2 is YYEKEE (reference sequence). CDR3: CASSWGPTYEQYF. CDR3 bases: TGTGCCAGCAGTTGGGGGCCGACCTACGAGCAGTACTTC.

This clonotype was seen repeatedly, ten times or more. The rearrangement links TRBV12-3 or TRBV12-4 to TRBJ2-7; 8 nucleotides align to TRBD1. The CDR3 has 16 amino acids. With 6 bases clipped from V and 0 bases from J, the junction kept 10 bases outside the gene matches. The CDR3 spells CASRTQQGVSSYEQYF. The DNA for the CDR3 is TGTGCCAGCAGAACACAACAGGGGGTGAGCTCCTACGAGCAGTACTTC.

To note about this clonotype: This may be a read error, as it is one base from a much larger clone. J is TRBJ2-7 and V is TRBV27; D is perhaps TRBD1 (6 bases). Germline CDR1 MNHEY, CDR2 SMNVEV (reference sequence). This CDR3 has 13 residues. In DNA form, the CDR3 reads TGTGCCAGCAGTCCCATGGACAGATACGGGCAGTACTTC. Protein sequence: CASSPMDRYGQYF.

This sequence joins TRBV7-9 and TRBJ2-1; the D is unclear. This CDR3 has 12 amino acids. CDR1 and CDR2 from the germline V gene are SEHNR and FQNEAQ (reference sequence). V was clipped by 5 bases and J by 7 bases, with 9 bases between them. This CDR3 is CASSAHSNEQFF. The CDR3 DNA follows: TGTGCCAGCAGCGCACATAGTAATGAGCAGTTCTTC.

This clonotype was seen a single time. The chain employs TRBV6-1 and TRBJ1-1; D is ambiguous. CDR3 length: 12 amino acids. CDR1 and CDR2 (germline): MNHNS, SASEGT. Trimming removed 6 bases at V and 10 bases at J, with 15 bases between. This CDR3 reads CASRDQGRVAFF. The DNA for the CDR3 is TGTGCCAGCAGGGACCAAGGAAGGGTAGCTTTCTTT.

The rearrangement uses TRBV24-1 and TRBJ2-1, with 10 bases matching TRBD2. With 7 bases clipped from V and 4 bases from J, the junction kept 3 bases outside the gene matches. The CDR3 has 14 residues. Per the germline V gene, CDR1 is KGHDR and CDR2 is SFDVKD. The CDR3 is CATRAGGPYNEQFF. The CDR3 DNA is TGTGCCACCAGAGCGGGGGGGCCTTACAATGAGCAGTTCTTC.

In its sample, this clonotype was seen many times. The chain joins TRBV5-1 to TRBJ1-2; weak D call: TRBD1 (5 bases). Trimming shortened V by 0 bases and J by 6 bases, and 9 bases separated the two germline ends. Germline V gene lookup returns CDR1 SGHRS and CDR2 YFSETQ. The CDR3 consists of 13 residues. The CDR3 loop reads CASSLGGTDGYTF. CDR3 DNA: TGCGCCAGCAGCTTGGGGGGGACTGATGGCTACACCTTC.

The genes are TRBV5-1 and TRBJ2-5; D uncertain. This CDR3 region has 14 residues. Germline-derived CDR1 and CDR2 are SGHRS and YFSETQ. Trimming stripped 3 bases from V and 1 base from J, with 10 bases between. This CDR3 is CASSYDFLQETQYF. In DNA, the CDR3 is TGCGCCAGCAGCTATGACTTTCTCCAAGAGACCCAGTACTTC.

This clonotype was seen a few times. The chain carries TRBV6-2 or TRBV6-3 and TRBJ1-6; no reliable D call. V lost 0 bases and J 0 bases, leaving 12 bases between the germline ends. Germline CDR1 and CDR2: MNHEY and SVGEGT. This CDR3 comprises 18 residues. Here the CDR3 reads CASSYSRAVSSYNSPLHF. In DNA, the CDR3 is TGTGCCAGCAGTTACTCTAGGGCAGTGAGCTCCTATAATTCACCCCTCCACTTT.